The 27 T cell receptor beta chains in this list originate from one sample, sequenced in a study of shared clonotypes between healthy human individuals (dated by TCRdb to the early 2020s). For the CD8 naive samples, CD45RO-negative cells were positively selected for CCR7, yielding a CD45RA+CCR7+ population from which TemRA cells were excluded. Library prep was done by the immunoSEQ multiplex PCR assay. The immuneACCESS repertoire file appears here via TCRdb, limited to in-frame rearrangements. These files lack a portion of the clones; in checked studies, under half of the deficit traces to unresolved V genes, and the cause of the others is not known. The sample data list some 2 million clones, and about 95% of these were observed just once. Jointly, the top ten make up more than 0.95% of the sample. The sample consisted of naive CD8+ T cells sorted from blood. The cell subset or site label here, explained by the study, means: CD45RA+CCR7+. These receptors were collected from a man aged 18 to 29 in good health.

This chain links TRBV7-9 with TRBJ2-3; 8 bases line up with TRBD2. CDR1 and CDR2 from the germline V gene are SEHNR and FQNEAQ (reference sequence). V lost 2 bases to trimming and J lost 4 bases; unmatched junction nucleotides: 11. The CDR3 loop spans 17 amino acids. CDR3 protein: CASSLPPRGLESDTQYF. DNA for the CDR3: TGTGCCAGCAGCTTACCCCCCAGGGGACTAGAGTCAGATACGCAGTATTTT. Together with reference TRBV7-9 and TRBJ2-3, the CDR3 gives the full variable domain: DTGVSQNPRHKITKRGQNVTFRCDPISEHNRLYWYRQTLGQGPEFLTYFQNEAQLEKSRLLSDRFSAERPKGSFSTLEIQRTEQGDSAMYLCASSLPPRGLESDTQYFGPGTRLTVL.

The V call is TRBV5-1, the J call TRBJ2-5; a possible D gene is TRBD2 (6 bases). The CDR3 length is 13 residues. The germline V gene has CDR1 SGHRS and CDR2 YFSETQ. The V gene lost 0 bases and the J gene lost 7 bases, with 10 bases spanning the gap. The CDR3 reads CASSLGGEGTQYF. The CDR3 DNA reads TGCGCCAGCAGCTTGGGCGGGGAAGGGACCCAGTACTTC.

The chain recombines TRBV9 with TRBJ2-5; 8 bases are shared with TRBD2. Germline V gene data show CDR1 as SGDLS and CDR2 as YYNGEE. Trimming at V came to 0 bases and at J to 2 bases, leaving 6 bases not matched to a gene. The CDR3 is 16 amino acids. The CDR3 region has the DNA TGTGCCAGCAGCGTAGGGGGACTAGGGGAACAAGAGACCCAGTACTTC. It encodes CASSVGGLGEQETQYF.

In regard to this clone: The sample has other DNA sequences that encode this CDR3 too. This chain connects TRBV27 to TRBJ1-5; D is perhaps TRBD1 (6 bases). Germline V gene lookup returns CDR1 MNHEY and CDR2 SMNVEV (reference sequence). The CDR3 contains 14 residues. V lost 2 bases to trimming and J lost 3 bases, with 8 bases between them. CDR3 loop: CASSLRGVNQPQHF. The CDR3 DNA reads TGTGCCAGCAGTTTAAGGGGGGTCAATCAGCCCCAGCATTTT.

The genes are TRBV9 and TRBJ2-1; no firm D call. CDR1 SGDLS and CDR2 YYNGEE come from the germline V gene. Trimming cost V 1 base and J 7 bases, with 9 bases left between them. This CDR3 spans 13 amino acids. CDR3 in amino acids: CASSVYSLNEQFF. DNA for the CDR3: TGTGCCAGCAGCGTATACAGTTTGAATGAGCAGTTCTTC.

This rearrangement joins TRBV5-4 to TRBJ1-3, with D perhaps matching TRBD1 (5 bases). This CDR3 contains 14 residues. The germline V and J ends were trimmed by 3 bases and 8 bases, with 15 bases remaining between them. Germline V gives CDR1 SGHNT, CDR2 YYREEE (reference sequence). In DNA form, the CDR3 reads TGTGCCAGCAGCTCACCGGGGGTTCGGGACACCATATATTTT. It encodes CASSSPGVRDTIYF.

The chain is built from TRBV6-5 and TRBJ1-3, with D unclear. The ends were cut back, 5 bases at V and 1 base at J, with 9 bases in the middle. The V gene's germline CDR1 is MNHEY and CDR2 SVGAGI. This CDR3 region has 14 residues. CDR3 bases: TGTGCCAGCAGTCGCCTCGGGTCTGGAAACACCATATATTTT. This encodes CASSRLGSGNTIYF.

The J gene is TRBJ2-7, the V gene TRBV9; maybe TRBD2 (6 bases). Germline CDR1 reads SGDLS; CDR2 reads YYNGEE. This CDR3 spans 14 amino acids. V dropped 4 bases and J dropped 0 bases, with 11 bases sitting between them. The CDR3 DNA follows: TGTGCCAGCAGCTGGGGACTGGACTCCTACGAGCAGTACTTC. Translation: CASSWGLDSYEQYF.

The chain carries TRBV10-3 and TRBJ2-5; 9 positions match TRBD2. The ends lost 2 bases at V and 5 bases at J; junction bases unmatched: 6. The CDR3 is made up of 15 amino acids. In germline, CDR1 is ENHRY, CDR2 SYGVKD. The CDR3 loop is CAISEIAGVRETQYF. The CDR3 bases are TGTGCCATCAGTGAGATAGCGGGGGTGAGGGAGACCCAGTACTTC.

This clone appeared a single time. V gene TRBV4-1 combines with J gene TRBJ2-3; D is unresolved. CDR3 length: 14 residues. V shed 4 bases and J shed 5 bases, with 13 bases lying between them. Germline CDR1 reads MGHRA; CDR2 reads YSYEKL. CDR3 sequence (DNA): TGCGCCAGCAGCCCTGAGAGGCACGGAGATACGCAGTATTTT. Amino acid sequence: CASSPERHGDTQYF.

V usage is TRBV30 and J usage is TRBJ1-1; D is unclear. V was trimmed by 4 bases and J by 1 base, leaving 13 bases between them. Germline V gene data show CDR1 as GTSNPN and CDR2 as SVGIG (reference sequence). The CDR3 has 14 amino acids. CDR3 residues: CAWNMWTGNTEAFF. For the CDR3, the DNA is TGTGCCTGGAATATGTGGACGGGGAACACTGAAGCTTTCTTT. Complete variable domain (other parts from reference TRBV30 and TRBJ1-1): SQTIHQWPATLVQPVGSPLSLECTVEGTSNPNLYWYRQAAGRGLQLLFYSVGIGQISSEVPQNLSASRPQDRQFILSSKKLLLSDSGFYLCAWNMWTGNTEAFFGQGTRLTVV.

The chain joins TRBV9 to TRBJ2-7; D may be TRBD1 (6 bases). The CDR3 extends over 12 amino acids. V was clipped by 4 bases and J by 5 bases, with 10 bases between them. Per germline, CDR1 SGDLS and CDR2 YYNGEE. The chain's CDR3 is CASSSRDNEQYF. Written as DNA, the CDR3 is TGTGCCAGCAGCTCCCGGGACAACGAGCAGTACTTC. Based on the CDR3 plus reference TRBV9 and TRBJ2-7, the full variable domain is DSGVTQTPKHLITATGQRVTLRCSPRSGDLSVYWYQQSLDQGLQFLIQYYNGEERAKGNILERFSAQQFPDLHSELNLSSLELGDSALYFCASSSRDNEQYFGPGTRLTVT.

The V gene is TRBV15, the J gene TRBJ1-1; D is ambiguous. Trimming shortened V by 4 bases and J by 0 bases, and 6 bases separated the two germline ends. Germline values: CDR1 LNHNV, CDR2 YYDKDF (reference sequence). The CDR3 runs to 13 residues. The CDR3 bases are TGTGCCACCAGCACCCGTATGAACACTGAAGCTTTCTTT. Its protein product is CATSTRMNTEAFF.

The chain uses TRBV19 and TRBJ2-7; the D gene is possibly TRBD1 (5 bases). V lost 3 bases and J 3 bases, leaving 12 bases between the germline ends. The CDR3 contains 14 residues. From germline, CDR1 is LNHDA and CDR2 SQIVND (reference sequence). The CDR3 coding sequence is TGTGCCAGTAGTATGTCAGGGATCGGCTACGAGCAGTACTTC. The encoded protein is CASSMSGIGYEQYF. Using reference TRBV19 and TRBJ2-7 for the parts outside the CDR3, the full variable domain is DGGITQSPKYLFRKEGQNVTLSCEQNLNHDAMYWYRQDPGQGLRLIYYSQIVNDFQKGDIAEGYSVSREKKESFPLTVTSAQKNPTAFYLCASSMSGIGYEQYFGPGTRLTVT.

This rearrangement joins TRBV11-2 to TRBJ2-2; no reliable D call. This CDR3 region has 15 residues. V shed 5 bases and J shed 1 base, with 11 bases lying between them. Germline V gene data show CDR1 as SGHAT and CDR2 as FQNNGV. In DNA, the CDR3 is TGTGCCAGCAGCGTTGGACGGATGAACACCGGGGAGCTGTTTTTT. It codes for CASSVGRMNTGELFF. The entire variable domain, with the rest obtained from reference TRBV11-2 and TRBJ2-2, is as follows: EAGVAQSPRYKIIEKRQSVAFWCNPISGHATLYWYQQILGQGPKLLIQFQNNGVVDDSQLPKDRFSAERLKGVDSTLKIQPAKLEDSAVYLCASSVGRMNTGELFFGEGSRLTVL.

Of note for this clone: The sample holds other DNA sequences that translate to the same CDR3. V is TRBV28 and J is TRBJ2-3, with D hard to call. Trimming took 5 bases from V and 0 from J, leaving 6 bases between them. This CDR3 is 13 amino acids long. CDR1 is MDHEN and CDR2 is SYDVKM in the germline V gene. CDR3 nucleotides: TGTGCCAGCAGTCTTACTAGCACAGATACGCAGTATTTT. It is translated as CASSLTSTDTQYF.

The gene calls are TRBV7-9 and TRBJ2-2; D is unclear. V lost 7 bases and J 4 bases, leaving 13 bases between the germline ends. The germline V gene has CDR1 SEHNR and CDR2 FQNEAQ (reference sequence). This CDR3 comprises 14 residues. The CDR3 DNA sequence: TGTGCCAGCACTGACCTGACGGGCACCGGGGAGCTGTTTTTT. Protein product: CASTDLTGTGELFF. The variable domain in full, completed from reference TRBV7-9 and TRBJ2-2, reads DTGVSQNPRHKITKRGQNVTFRCDPISEHNRLYWYRQTLGQGPEFLTYFQNEAQLEKSRLLSDRFSAERPKGSFSTLEIQRTEQGDSAMYLCASTDLTGTGELFFGEGSRLTVL.

This rearrangement joins TRBV5-4 to TRBJ2-1; D might be TRBD1 or TRBD2, each matching 5 bases. Germline CDR1 is SGHNT and CDR2 is YYREEE (reference sequence). The CDR3 sequence is 15 residues long. V was trimmed by 5 bases and J by 8 bases, leaving 20 bases between them. The CDR3 DNA reads TGTGCCAGCAGATTCTTGGGGCTAGCTGGGGATGAGCAGTTCTTC. Protein sequence: CASRFLGLAGDEQFF.

This rearrangement joins TRBV27 to TRBJ2-1; 11 bases fit TRBD2. CDR3 length equals 16 residues. The junction had 10 bases not matched to a gene; V was cut back by 3 bases and J by 9 bases. Germline loops: CDR1 MNHEY, CDR2 SMNVEV (reference sequence). CDR3 amino acids: CASSFWVAGGEAEQFF. CDR3 in DNA: TGTGCCAGCAGTTTTTGGGTAGCGGGAGGGGAAGCTGAGCAGTTCTTC.

Worth noting for this clone: In the same sample, other DNA sequences code for this CDR3. V usage is TRBV30 and J usage is TRBJ2-3; no clear D gene. The CDR3 covers 13 residues. Trimming left V 0 bases short and J 1 base short, with 5 bases between. From germline, CDR1 is GTSNPN and CDR2 SVGIG (reference sequence). CDR3 nucleotide sequence: TGTGCCTGGAGTGTACATGGCACAGATACGCAGTATTTT. This encodes CAWSVHGTDTQYF.

V is TRBV7-6 and J is TRBJ2-5; 8 bases map to TRBD2. From germline, CDR1 is SGHVS and CDR2 FNYEAQ. With V trimmed by 1 base and J by 1 base, 8 bases remained unmatched. This CDR3 comprises 17 residues. The CDR3 DNA reads TGTGCCAGCAGCTTAGGCGCAGTAGCGGGGTTCCAAGAGACCCAGTACTTC. This gives the protein CASSLGAVAGFQETQYF.

The chain couples TRBV10-3 to TRBJ2-1; 9 bases map to TRBD1. V lost 2 bases to trimming and J lost 2 bases; unmatched junction nucleotides: 7. Per the germline V gene, CDR1 is ENHRY and CDR2 is SYGVKD. This CDR3 comprises 17 residues. The CDR3 DNA is TGTGCCATCAGTGAGACAATACAGGGGGCGGCCTACAATGAGCAGTTCTTC. Its translation: CAISETIQGAAYNEQFF.

This chain connects TRBV27 to TRBJ2-7, with D uncertain. Trimming pared 3 bases from V and 0 bases from J, leaving 9 bases between. The germline gives CDR1 MNHEY, CDR2 SMNVEV (reference sequence). This CDR3 spans 14 amino acids. CDR3 residues: CASSFRKDSYEQYF. The CDR3 DNA reads TGTGCCAGCAGTTTCAGGAAAGACTCCTACGAGCAGTACTTC.

This clone occurred a few times. The V gene is TRBV27, the J gene TRBJ1-5; no clear D. Germline-derived CDR1 and CDR2 are MNHEY and SMNVEV (reference sequence). V was trimmed by 3 bases and J by 6 bases, leaving 12 bases between them. The CDR3 has 14 amino acids. CDR3 sequence: CASSLGGPPQPQHF. The CDR3 bases are TGTGCCAGCAGTTTGGGCGGCCCGCCTCAGCCCCAGCATTTT.

The chain joins TRBV28 to TRBJ1-5, with D tentatively TRBD1 (6 bases). The CDR3 contains 15 residues. Germline lookup yields CDR1 MDHEN and CDR2 SYDVKM. Trimming left V 1 base short and J 1 base short, with 8 bases between. CDR3 loop: CASSLSGDSNQPQHF. CDR3 nucleotides: TGTGCCAGCAGTTTATCAGGGGACAGCAATCAGCCCCAGCATTTT.

This clone was seen a single time. V and J are TRBV19 and TRBJ2-1, with D maybe TRBD1 (5 bases). The CDR3 loop spans 12 amino acids. In germline, CDR1 is LNHDA, CDR2 SQIVND (reference sequence). The V end was cut by 4 bases, the J end by 8 bases, with 9 bases between. The CDR3 region is CASSTGNHEQFF. The CDR3 nucleotides read TGTGCCAGTAGTACAGGGAACCATGAGCAGTTCTTC.

The gene calls are TRBV4-3 and TRBJ2-1; 11 nucleotides match TRBD2. Germline V lookup: CDR1 LGHNA, CDR2 YSLEER. The J segment lost 6 bases and the V segment lost 1 base, leaving 8 bases of the junction unmatched. The CDR3 covers 17 residues. CDR3 residues: CASSQGVAGGPRNEQFF. CDR3 bases: TGCGCCAGCAGCCAAGGGGTAGCGGGAGGGCCTCGCAATGAGCAGTTCTTC.